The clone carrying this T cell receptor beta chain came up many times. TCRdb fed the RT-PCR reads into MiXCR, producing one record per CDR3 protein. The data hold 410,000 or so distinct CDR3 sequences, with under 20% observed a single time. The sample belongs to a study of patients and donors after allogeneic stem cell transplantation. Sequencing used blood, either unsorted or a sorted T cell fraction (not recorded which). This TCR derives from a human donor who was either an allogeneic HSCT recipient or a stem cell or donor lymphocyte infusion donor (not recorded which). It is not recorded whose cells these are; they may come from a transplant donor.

CDR3 residues: CSVVFFRDEQFF. The CDR3, as DNA: TGCAGCGTTGTATTCTTCAGGGATGAGCAGTTCTTC. The chain combines TRBV29-1 with TRBJ2-1; D might be TRBD1 (5 bases). V dropped 4 bases and J dropped 8 bases, with 12 bases sitting between them. This CDR3 has 12 residues. Germline V lookup: CDR1 SQVTM, CDR2 ANQGSEA.